The sequence of this TCR beta chain was determined in a study of monozygotic twins with inflammatory bowel disease. Donors each contributed one blood sample measuring 2 to 2.5 ml. One entry per CDR3 protein, without DNA, is what TCRdb gives after re-calling the 5' RACE reads. The table lists more than 300,000 distinct CDR3 sequences, with less than 6.5% in the top ten. This CDR3 contains 14 residues. The V gene's germline CDR1 is MNHEY and CDR2 SVGEGT. This TCR was sampled from a human donor with ulcerative colitis or Crohn's disease, or a healthy co-twin of an affected twin (not recorded which). The specimen sequenced was blood. The genes are TRBV6-2 or TRBV6-3 and TRBJ2-2; TCRdb calls TRBD2, which cannot be checked without DNA. The CDR3 loop reads CASSYLPTGGELFF.